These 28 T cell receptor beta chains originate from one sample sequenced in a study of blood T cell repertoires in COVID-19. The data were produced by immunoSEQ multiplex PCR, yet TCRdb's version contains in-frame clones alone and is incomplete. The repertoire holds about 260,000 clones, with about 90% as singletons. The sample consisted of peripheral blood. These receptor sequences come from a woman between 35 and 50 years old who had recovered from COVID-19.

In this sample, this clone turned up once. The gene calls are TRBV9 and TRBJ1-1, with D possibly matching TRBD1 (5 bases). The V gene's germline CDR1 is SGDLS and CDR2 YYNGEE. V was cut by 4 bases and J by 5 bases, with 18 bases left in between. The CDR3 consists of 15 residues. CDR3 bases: TGTGCCAGCAGCAGACCCCACGGTCAGGGTACTGAAGCTTTCTTT. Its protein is CASSRPHGQGTEAFF.

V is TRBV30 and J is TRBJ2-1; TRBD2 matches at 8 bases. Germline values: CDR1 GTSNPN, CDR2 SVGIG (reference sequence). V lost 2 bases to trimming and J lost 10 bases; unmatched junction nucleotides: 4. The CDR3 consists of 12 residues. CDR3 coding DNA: TGTGCCTGGAGTTCCACGGGGGGGGAGCAGTTCTTC. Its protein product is CAWSSTGGEQFF. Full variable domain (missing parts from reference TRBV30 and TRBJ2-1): SQTIHQWPATLVQPVGSPLSLECTVEGTSNPNLYWYRQAAGRGLQLLFYSVGIGQISSEVPQNLSASRPQDRQFILSSKKLLLSDSGFYLCAWSSTGGEQFFGPGTRLTVL.

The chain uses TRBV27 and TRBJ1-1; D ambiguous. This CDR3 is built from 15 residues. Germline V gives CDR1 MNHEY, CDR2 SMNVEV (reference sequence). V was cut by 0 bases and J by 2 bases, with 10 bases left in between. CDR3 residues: CASSLSSGANTEAFF. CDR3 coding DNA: TGTGCCAGCAGTTTATCCTCGGGAGCCAACACTGAAGCTTTCTTT.

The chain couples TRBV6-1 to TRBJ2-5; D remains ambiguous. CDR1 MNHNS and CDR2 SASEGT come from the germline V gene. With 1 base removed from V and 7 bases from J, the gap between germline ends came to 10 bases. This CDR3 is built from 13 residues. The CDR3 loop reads CASSEGPVTTQYF. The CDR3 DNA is TGTGCCAGCAGTGAAGGGCCCGTCACGACCCAGTACTTC.

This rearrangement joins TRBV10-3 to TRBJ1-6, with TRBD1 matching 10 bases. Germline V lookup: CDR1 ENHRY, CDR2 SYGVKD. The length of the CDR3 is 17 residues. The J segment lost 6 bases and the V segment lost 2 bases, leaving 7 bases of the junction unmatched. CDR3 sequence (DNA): TGTGCCATCAGTGAGGGGGGACAGGGGCGGTTTAATTCACCCCTCCACTTT. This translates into CAISEGGQGRFNSPLHF.

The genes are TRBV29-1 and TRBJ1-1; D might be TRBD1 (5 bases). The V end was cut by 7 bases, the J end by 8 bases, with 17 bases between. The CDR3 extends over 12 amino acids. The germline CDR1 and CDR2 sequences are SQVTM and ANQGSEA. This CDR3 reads CSGQIPHWEAFF. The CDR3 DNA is TGCAGCGGACAGATACCTCACTGGGAAGCTTTCTTT.

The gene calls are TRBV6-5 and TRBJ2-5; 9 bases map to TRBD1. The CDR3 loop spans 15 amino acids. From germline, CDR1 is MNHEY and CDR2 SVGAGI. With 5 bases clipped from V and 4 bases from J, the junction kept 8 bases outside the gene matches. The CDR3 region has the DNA TGTGCCAGCAGTCAGAGGGACAGGGCAATAGAGACCCAGTACTTC. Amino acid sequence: CASSQRDRAIETQYF.

The CDR3 spells CASSPRTGRGSEEYF. CDR3 nucleotides: TGTGCCAGCAGCCCCCGGACAGGGCGAGGCTCTGAGGAGTACTTC. The chain links TRBV21-1 to TRBJ2-7; TRBD1, as called in the table, went unchecked against the DNA. TRBV21-1 is a pseudogene. The CDR3 consists of 15 residues.

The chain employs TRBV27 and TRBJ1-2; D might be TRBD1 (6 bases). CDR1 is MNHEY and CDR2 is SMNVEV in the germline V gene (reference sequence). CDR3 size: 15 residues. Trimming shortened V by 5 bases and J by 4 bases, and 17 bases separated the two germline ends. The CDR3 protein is CASSNKGVWGYGYTF. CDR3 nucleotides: TGTGCCAGCAGTAATAAGGGGGTATGGGGCTATGGCTACACCTTC.

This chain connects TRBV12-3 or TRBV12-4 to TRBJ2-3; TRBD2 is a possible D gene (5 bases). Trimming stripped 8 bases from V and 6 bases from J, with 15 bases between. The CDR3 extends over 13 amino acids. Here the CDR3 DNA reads TGTGCCAGCGGATACTTCACGGGGGATACGCAGTATTTT. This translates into CASGYFTGDTQYF.

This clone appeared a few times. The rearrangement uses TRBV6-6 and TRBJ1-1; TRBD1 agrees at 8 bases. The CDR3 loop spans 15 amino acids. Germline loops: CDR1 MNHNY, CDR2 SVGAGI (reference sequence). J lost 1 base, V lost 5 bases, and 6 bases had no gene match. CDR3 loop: CASSARQGPNTEAFF. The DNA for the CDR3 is TGTGCCAGCAGTGCCCGACAGGGGCCGAACACTGAAGCTTTCTTT.

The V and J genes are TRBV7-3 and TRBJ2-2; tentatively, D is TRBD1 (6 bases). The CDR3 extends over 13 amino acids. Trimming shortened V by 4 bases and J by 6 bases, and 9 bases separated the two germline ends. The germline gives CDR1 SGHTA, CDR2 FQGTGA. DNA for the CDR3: TGTGCCAGCAGCTCTCGGACAGCCGGGGAGCTGTTTTTT. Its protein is CASSSRTAGELFF.

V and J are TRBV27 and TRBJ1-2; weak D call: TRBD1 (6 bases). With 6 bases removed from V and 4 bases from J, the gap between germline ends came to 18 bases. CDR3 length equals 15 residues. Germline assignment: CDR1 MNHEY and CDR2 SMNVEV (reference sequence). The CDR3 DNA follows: TGTGCCAGCAGAAGAGGGGCTGACAGGTTCTATGGCTACACCTTC. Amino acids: CASRRGADRFYGYTF.

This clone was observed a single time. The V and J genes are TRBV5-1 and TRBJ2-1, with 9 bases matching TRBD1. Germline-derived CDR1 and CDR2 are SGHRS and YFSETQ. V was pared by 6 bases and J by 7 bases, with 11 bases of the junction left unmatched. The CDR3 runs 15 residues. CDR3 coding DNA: TGCGCCAGCACCATGCTCGGGACAGGGTCGAATGAGCAGTTCTTC. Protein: CASTMLGTGSNEQFF.

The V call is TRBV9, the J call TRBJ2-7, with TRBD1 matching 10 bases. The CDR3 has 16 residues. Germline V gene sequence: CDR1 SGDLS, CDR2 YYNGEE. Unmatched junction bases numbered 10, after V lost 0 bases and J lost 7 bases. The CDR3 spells CASSVDGTGVLGEQYF. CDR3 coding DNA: TGTGCCAGCAGCGTAGACGGGACAGGGGTCTTAGGGGAGCAGTACTTC.

The CDR3 DNA reads as TGTGCCAGCACCCGACTAGCGGGGGAAACCACAGATACGCAGTATTTT. This gives the protein CASTRLAGETTDTQYF. The chain couples TRBV5-4 to TRBJ2-3; 12 nucleotides line up with TRBD2. In germline, CDR1 is SGHNT, CDR2 YYREEE (reference sequence). V lost 6 bases and J lost 2; bases outside the gene matches: 7. The length of the CDR3 is 16 residues.

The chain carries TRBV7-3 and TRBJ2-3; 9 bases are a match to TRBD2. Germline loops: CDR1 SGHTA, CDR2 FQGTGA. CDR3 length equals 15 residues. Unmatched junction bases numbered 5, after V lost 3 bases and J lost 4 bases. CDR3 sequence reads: CASSLGLAGADTQYF. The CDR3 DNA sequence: TGTGCCAGCAGCTTGGGACTAGCAGGGGCAGATACGCAGTATTTT.

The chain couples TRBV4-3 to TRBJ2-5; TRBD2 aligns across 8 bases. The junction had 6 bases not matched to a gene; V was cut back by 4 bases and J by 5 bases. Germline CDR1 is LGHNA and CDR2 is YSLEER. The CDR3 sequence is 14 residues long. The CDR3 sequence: CASSRLAGSETQYF. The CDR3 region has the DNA TGCGCCAGCAGCCGATTAGCGGGATCGGAGACCCAGTACTTC.

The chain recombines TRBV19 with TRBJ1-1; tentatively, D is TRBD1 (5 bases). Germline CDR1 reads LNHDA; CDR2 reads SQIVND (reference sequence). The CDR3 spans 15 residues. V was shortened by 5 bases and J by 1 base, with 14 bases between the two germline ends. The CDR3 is CASSPWGLENTEAFF. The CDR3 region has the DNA TGTGCCAGTAGTCCTTGGGGACTTGAGAACACTGAAGCTTTCTTT.

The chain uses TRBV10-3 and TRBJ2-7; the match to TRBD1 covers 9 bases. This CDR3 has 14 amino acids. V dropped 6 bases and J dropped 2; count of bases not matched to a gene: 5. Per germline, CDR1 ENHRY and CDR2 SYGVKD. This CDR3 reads CAIRGQGNAYEQYF. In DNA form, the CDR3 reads TGTGCCATCAGAGGACAGGGGAATGCCTACGAGCAGTACTTC.

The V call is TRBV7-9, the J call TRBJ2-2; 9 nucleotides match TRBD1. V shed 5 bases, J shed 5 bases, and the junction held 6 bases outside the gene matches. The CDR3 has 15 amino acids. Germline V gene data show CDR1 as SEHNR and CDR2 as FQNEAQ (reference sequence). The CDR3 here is CASSAADRGTGELFF. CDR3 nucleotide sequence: TGTGCCAGCAGCGCAGCGGACAGGGGTACCGGGGAGCTGTTTTTT.

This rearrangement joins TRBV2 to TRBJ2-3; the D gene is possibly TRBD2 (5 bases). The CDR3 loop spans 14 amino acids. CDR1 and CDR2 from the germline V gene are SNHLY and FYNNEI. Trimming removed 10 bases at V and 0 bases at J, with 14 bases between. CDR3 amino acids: CATRGGGSTDTQYF. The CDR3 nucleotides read TGTGCCACTCGCGGAGGAGGCAGCACAGATACGCAGTATTTT.

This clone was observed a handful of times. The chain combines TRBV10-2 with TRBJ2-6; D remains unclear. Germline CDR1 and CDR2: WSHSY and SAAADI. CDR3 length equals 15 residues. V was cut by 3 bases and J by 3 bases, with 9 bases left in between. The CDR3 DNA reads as TGCGCCAGCAGTGACCCCGGGTATGGGGCCAACGTCCTGACTTTC. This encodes CASSDPGYGANVLTF.

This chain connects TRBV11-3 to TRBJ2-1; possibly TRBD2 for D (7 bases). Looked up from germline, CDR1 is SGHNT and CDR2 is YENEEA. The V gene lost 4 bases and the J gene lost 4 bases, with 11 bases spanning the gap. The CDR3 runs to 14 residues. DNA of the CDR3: TGTGCCAGCAGCTCCGCGGGGGCATACAATGAGCAGTTCTTC. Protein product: CASSSAGAYNEQFF.

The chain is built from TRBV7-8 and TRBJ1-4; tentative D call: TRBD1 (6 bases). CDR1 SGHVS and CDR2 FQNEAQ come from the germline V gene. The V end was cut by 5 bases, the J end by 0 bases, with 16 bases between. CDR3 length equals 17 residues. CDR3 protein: CASSPMTGSATNEKLFF. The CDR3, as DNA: TGTGCCAGCAGCCCTATGACAGGCTCTGCAACTAATGAAAAACTGTTTTTT.

The CDR3 region is CASSLGRGSVDTQYF. CDR3 bases: TGTGCCAGCAGCTTAGGAAGGGGGTCGGTAGATACGCAGTATTTT. V usage is TRBV7-9 and J usage is TRBJ2-3; D perhaps matches TRBD1 (6 bases). The V end lost 1 base, the J end lost 5 bases, and 13 bases lay between the germline ends. From germline, CDR1 is SEHNR and CDR2 FQNEAQ (reference sequence). This CDR3 region has 15 residues.

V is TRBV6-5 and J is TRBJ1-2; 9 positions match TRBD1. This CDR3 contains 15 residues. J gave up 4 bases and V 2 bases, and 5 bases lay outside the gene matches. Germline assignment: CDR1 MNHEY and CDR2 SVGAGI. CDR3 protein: CASSYQGQGLYGYTF. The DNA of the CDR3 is TGTGCCAGCAGTTACCAAGGACAGGGGCTCTATGGCTACACCTTC.

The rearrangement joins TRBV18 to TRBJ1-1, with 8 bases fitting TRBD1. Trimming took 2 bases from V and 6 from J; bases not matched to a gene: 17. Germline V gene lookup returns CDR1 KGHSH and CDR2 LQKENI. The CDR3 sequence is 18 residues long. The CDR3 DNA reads TGTGCCAGCTCACCAAAATTGAGGGTAATCGGGACAGGTCCTGAAGCTTTCTTT. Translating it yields CASSPKLRVIGTGPEAFF. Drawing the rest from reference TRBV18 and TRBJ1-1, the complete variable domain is NAGVMQNPRHLVRRRGQEARLRCSPMKGHSHVYWYRQLPEEGLKFMVYLQKENIIDESGMPKERFSAEFPKEGPSILRIQQVVRGDSAAYFCASSPKLRVIGTGPEAFFGQGTRLTVV.